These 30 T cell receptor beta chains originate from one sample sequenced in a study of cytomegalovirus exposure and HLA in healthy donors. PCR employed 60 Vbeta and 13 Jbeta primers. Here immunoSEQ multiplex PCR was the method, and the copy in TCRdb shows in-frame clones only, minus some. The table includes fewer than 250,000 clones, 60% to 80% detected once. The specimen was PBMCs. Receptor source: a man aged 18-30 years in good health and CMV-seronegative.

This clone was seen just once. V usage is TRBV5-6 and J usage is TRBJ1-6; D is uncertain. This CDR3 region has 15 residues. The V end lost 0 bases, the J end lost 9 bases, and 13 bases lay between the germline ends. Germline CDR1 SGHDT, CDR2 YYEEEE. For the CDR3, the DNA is TGTGCCAGCAGCTTGGATCCTGGGGAGGGTTCACCCCTCCACTTT. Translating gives CASSLDPGEGSPLHF.

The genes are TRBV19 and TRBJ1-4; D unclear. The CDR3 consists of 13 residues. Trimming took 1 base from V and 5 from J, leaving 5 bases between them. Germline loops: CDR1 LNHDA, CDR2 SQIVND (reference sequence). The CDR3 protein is CASSIVPNEKLFF. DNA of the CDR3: TGTGCCAGTAGTATAGTTCCGAATGAAAAACTGTTTTTT.

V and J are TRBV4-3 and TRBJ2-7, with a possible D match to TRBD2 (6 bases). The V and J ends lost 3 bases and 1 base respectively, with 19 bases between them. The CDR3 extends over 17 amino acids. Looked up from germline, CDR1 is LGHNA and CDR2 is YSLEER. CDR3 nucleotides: TGCGCCAGCAGCCAGGAAAGGATAGCGGTTAGTTCCTACGAGCAGTACTTC. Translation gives CASSQERIAVSSYEQYF.

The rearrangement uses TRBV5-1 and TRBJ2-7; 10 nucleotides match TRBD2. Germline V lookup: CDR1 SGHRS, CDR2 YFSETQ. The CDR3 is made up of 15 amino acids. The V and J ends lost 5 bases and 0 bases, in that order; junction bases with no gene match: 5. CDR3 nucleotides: TGCGCCAGCAGACCCGGGACTAGCGACTCCTACGAGCAGTACTTC. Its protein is CASRPGTSDSYEQYF.

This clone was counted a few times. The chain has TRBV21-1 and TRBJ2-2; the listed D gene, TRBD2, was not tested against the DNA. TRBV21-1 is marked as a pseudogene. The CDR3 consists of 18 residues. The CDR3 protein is CASSFPRRAHANTGELFF. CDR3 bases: TGTGCCAGCAGCTTTCCAAGGAGGGCCCACGCGAACACCGGGGAGCTGTTTTTT.

The CDR3 is CAWSSLLEQFF. The CDR3 nucleotides read TGTGCCTGGAGTTCCCTCCTAGAGCAGTTCTTC. This sequence joins TRBV30 and TRBJ2-1; D is ambiguous. Germline-derived CDR1 and CDR2 are GTSNPN and SVGIG (reference sequence). Deletions cut 2 bases from V and 10 bases from J, with 9 bases between. The CDR3 has 11 residues.

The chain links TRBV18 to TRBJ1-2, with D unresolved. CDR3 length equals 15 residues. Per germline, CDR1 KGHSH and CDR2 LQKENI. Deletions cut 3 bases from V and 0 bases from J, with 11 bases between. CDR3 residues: CASSPPGEANYGYTF. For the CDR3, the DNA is TGTGCCAGCTCACCGCCCGGGGAGGCTAACTATGGCTACACCTTC.

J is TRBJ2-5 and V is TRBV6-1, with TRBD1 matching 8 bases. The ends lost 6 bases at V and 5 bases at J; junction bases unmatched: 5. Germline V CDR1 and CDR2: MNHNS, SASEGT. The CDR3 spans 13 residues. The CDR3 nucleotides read TGTGCCAGCAGCCAAAACAGGGGGGAGACCCAGTACTTC. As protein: CASSQNRGETQYF.

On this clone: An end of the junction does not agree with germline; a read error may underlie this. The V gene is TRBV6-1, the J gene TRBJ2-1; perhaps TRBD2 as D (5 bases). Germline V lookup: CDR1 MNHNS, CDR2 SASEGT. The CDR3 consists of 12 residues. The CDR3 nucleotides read TGTGCCACCAGTGAAGCCGGGGTAGAGCAGTTCTTC. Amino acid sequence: CATSEAGVEQFF.

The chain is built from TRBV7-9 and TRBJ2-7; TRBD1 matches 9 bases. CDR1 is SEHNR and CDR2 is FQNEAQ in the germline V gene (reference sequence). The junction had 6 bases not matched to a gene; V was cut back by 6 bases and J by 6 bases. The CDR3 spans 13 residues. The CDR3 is CASSRTGVSEQYF. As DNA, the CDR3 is TGTGCCAGCAGTCGGACAGGGGTAAGCGAGCAGTACTTC.

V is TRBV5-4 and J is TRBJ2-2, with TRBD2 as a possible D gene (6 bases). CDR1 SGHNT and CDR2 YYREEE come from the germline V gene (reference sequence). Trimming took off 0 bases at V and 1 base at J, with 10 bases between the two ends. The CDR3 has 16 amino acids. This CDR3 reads CASSLGAEGNTGELFF. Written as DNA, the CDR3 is TGTGCCAGCAGCTTGGGGGCGGAGGGGAACACCGGGGAGCTGTTTTTT.

The CDR3 DNA follows: TGTGCCAGCAGCGTAGCCGGGACAGGCACCTACGAGCAGTACTTC. Protein sequence: CASSVAGTGTYEQYF. The chain couples TRBV9 to TRBJ2-7, with 8 bases lining up with TRBD1. This CDR3 region has 15 residues. In germline, CDR1 is SGDLS, CDR2 YYNGEE. Losses at the gene ends were 0 bases for V and 2 bases for J; bases not matched to a gene: 4.

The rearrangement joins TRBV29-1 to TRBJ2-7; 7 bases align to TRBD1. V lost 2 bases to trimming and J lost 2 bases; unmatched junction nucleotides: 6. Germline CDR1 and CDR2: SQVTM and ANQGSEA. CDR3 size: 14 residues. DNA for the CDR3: TGCAGCGTTGAAAATCCGGGACAGACCTACGAGCAGTACTTC. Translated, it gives CSVENPGQTYEQYF.

CDR3 loop: CASSLATSGEDTQYF. CDR3 in DNA: TGTGCCAGCAGCTTGGCCACTAGCGGGGAAGATACGCAGTATTTT. V and J are TRBV5-4 and TRBJ2-3; TRBD2 matches 10 bases. The CDR3 covers 15 residues. The germline CDR1 and CDR2 sequences are SGHNT and YYREEE (reference sequence). Unmatched junction bases numbered 3, after V lost 0 bases and J lost 5 bases.

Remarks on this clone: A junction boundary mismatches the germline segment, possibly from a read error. The CDR3 loop reads CASSPLAGTGNYGYTF. CDR3 DNA sequence: TGTGCCAGCTCCCCACTTGCAGGGACAGGGAACTATGGCTACACCTTC. This chain links TRBV18 with TRBJ1-2; TRBD1 matches 9 bases. Germline V gene lookup returns CDR1 KGHSH and CDR2 LQKENI. The CDR3 has 16 amino acids.

In nucleotides, the CDR3 is TGTGCCAGTAGATACGTTGGCTCCTATGGCTACACCTTC. Translating gives CASRYVGSYGYTF. This chain uses TRBV19 with TRBJ1-2; D is unresolved. The V gene's germline CDR1 is LNHDA and CDR2 SQIVND (reference sequence). Trimming took off 6 bases at V and 4 bases at J, with 12 bases between the two ends. The CDR3 length is 13 residues.

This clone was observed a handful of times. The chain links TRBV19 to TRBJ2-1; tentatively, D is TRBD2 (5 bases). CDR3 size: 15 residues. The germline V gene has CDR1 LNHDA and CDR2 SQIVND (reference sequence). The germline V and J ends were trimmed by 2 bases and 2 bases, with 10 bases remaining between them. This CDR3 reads CASSITGITYNEQFF. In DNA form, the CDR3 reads TGTGCCAGTAGTATAACGGGGATCACCTACAATGAGCAGTTCTTC.

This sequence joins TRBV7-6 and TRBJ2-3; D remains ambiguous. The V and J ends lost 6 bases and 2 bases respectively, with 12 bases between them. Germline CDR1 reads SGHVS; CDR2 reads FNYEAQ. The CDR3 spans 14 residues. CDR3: CASSAPTDTDTQYF. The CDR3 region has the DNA TGTGCCAGCAGTGCTCCGACTGACACAGATACGCAGTATTTT. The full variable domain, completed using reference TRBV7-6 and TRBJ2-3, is GAGVSQSPRYKVTKRGQDVALRCDPISGHVSLYWYRQALGQGPEFLTYFNYEAQQDKSGLPNDRFSAERPEGSISTLTIQRTEQRDSAMYRCASSAPTDTDTQYFGPGTRLTVL.

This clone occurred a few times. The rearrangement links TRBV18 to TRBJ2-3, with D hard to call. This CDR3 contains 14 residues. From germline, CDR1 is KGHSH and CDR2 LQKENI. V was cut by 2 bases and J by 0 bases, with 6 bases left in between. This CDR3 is CASSPGLSTDTQYF. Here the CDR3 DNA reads TGTGCCAGCTCACCAGGGCTTAGCACAGATACGCAGTATTTT.

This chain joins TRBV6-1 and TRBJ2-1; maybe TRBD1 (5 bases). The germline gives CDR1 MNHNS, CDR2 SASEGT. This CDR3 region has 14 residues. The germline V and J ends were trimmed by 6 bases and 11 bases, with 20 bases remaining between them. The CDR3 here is CASSQNQDQGKQFF. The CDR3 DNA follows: TGTGCCAGCAGCCAAAACCAAGATCAGGGTAAGCAGTTCTTC.

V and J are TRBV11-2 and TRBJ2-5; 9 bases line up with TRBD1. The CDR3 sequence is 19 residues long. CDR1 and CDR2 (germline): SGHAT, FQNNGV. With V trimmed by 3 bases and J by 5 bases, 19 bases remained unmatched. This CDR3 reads CASSFSWDRDKAGGETQYF. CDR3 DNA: TGTGCCAGCAGCTTCTCATGGGACAGGGATAAGGCAGGTGGGGAGACCCAGTACTTC. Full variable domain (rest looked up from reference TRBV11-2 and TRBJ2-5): EAGVAQSPRYKIIEKRQSVAFWCNPISGHATLYWYQQILGQGPKLLIQFQNNGVVDDSQLPKDRFSAERLKGVDSTLKIQPAKLEDSAVYLCASSFSWDRDKAGGETQYFGPGTRLLVL.

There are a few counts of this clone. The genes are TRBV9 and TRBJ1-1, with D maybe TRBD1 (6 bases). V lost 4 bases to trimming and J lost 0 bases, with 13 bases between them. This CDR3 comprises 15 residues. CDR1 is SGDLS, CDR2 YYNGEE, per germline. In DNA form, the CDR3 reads TGTGCCAGCAGCCCCCGGGGGGGCATGAACACTGAAGCTTTCTTT. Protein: CASSPRGGMNTEAFF.

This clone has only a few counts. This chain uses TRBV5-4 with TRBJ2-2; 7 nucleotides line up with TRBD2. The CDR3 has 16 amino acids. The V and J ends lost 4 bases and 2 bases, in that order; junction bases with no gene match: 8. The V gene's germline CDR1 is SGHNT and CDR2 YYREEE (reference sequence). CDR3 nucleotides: TGTGCCAGCAGCCTGACGACTAGCAGAAACACCGGGGAGCTGTTTTTT. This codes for CASSLTTSRNTGELFF.

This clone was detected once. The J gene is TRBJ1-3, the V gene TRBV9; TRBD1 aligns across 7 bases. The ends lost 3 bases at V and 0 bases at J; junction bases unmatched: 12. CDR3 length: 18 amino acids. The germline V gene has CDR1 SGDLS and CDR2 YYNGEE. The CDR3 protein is CASSAPLVTGSSGNTIYF. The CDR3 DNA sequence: TGTGCCAGCAGCGCCCCACTGGTGACAGGGAGCTCTGGAAACACCATATATTTT.

For the CDR3, the DNA is TGTGCCAGCAGCCCCTCGTGGGGAGGGAATCGCGTTCAGTACTTC. Protein product: CASSPSWGGNRVQYF. This chain uses TRBV9 with TRBJ2-4; 7 bases align to TRBD2. V trimming: 4 bases; J trimming: 11 bases; junction bases outside the gene matches: 15. The CDR3 consists of 15 residues. CDR1 SGDLS and CDR2 YYNGEE come from the germline V gene.

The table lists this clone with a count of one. CDR3 DNA sequence: TGTGCCACCCAAAGCTCGGAAAAACTGTTTTTT. Its protein product is CATQSSEKLFF. The chain recombines TRBV7-9 with TRBJ1-4; unclear D gene. The CDR3 has 11 amino acids. Trimming cost V 10 bases and J 8 bases, with 11 bases left between them. Per the germline V gene, CDR1 is SEHNR and CDR2 is FQNEAQ (reference sequence).

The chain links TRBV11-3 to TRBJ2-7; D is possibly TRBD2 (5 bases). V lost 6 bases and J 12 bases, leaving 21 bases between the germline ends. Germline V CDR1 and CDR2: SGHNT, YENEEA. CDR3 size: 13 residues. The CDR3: CASSGPGSTTAYF. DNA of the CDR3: TGTGCCAGCAGTGGACCGGGATCAACTACTGCGTACTTC. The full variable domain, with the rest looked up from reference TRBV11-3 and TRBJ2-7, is EAGVVQSPRYKIIEKKQPVAFWCNPISGHNTLYWYLQNLGQGPELLIRYENEEAVDDSQLPKDRFSAERLKGVDSTLKIQPAELGDSAVYLCASSGPGSTTAYFGPGTRLTVT.

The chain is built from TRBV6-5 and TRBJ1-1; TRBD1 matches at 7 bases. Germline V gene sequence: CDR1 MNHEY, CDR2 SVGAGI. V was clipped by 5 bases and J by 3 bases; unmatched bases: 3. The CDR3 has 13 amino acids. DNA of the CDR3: TGTGCCAGCAGTAGGACAGGTGACACTGAAGCTTTCTTT. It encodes CASSRTGDTEAFF.

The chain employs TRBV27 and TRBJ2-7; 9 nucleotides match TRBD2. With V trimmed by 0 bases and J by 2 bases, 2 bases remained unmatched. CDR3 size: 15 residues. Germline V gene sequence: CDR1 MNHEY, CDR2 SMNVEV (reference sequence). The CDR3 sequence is CASSLSASGAYEQYF. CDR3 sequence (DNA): TGTGCCAGCAGTTTATCGGCTAGCGGGGCCTACGAGCAGTACTTC.

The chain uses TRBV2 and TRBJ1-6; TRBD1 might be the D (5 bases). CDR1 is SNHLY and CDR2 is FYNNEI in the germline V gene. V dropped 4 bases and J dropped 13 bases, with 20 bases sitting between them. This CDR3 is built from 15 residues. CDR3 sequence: CASSGSTVPPSPLHF. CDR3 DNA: TGTGCCAGCAGTGGATCGACAGTCCCACCGAGTCCCCTCCACTTT.